This TCR beta chain was documented in a study of blood T cell repertoires in COVID-19. Overall study: T cells, B-cell-depleted T cells, or PBMCs provided the cDNA or gDNA that served as material.

This CDR3 has 15 residues. V lost 5 bases and J lost 0; bases outside the gene matches: 5. Per germline, CDR1 SGHVS and CDR2 FNYEAQ. Method: immunoSEQ multiplex PCR; TCRdb's copy keeps in-frame clones and lacks some. The sample contains under 250,000 clones, approximately 90% of which appear only once. The V call is TRBV7-6, the J call TRBJ2-7; 9 nucleotides line up with TRBD2. The receptor was isolated from a man in his fifties or sixties with COVID-19, enrolled during active disease. The specimen sequenced was peripheral blood. In nucleotides, the CDR3 is TGTGCCAGCAGCCCGGTTAGCGGGGGCTCCTACGAGCAGTACTTC. Its protein product is CASSPVSGGSYEQYF.